This TCR beta chain was identified during a study of T cell responses to AZD1222 COVID-19 vaccine. Regarding the study as a whole: CD4 TCRs associated with vaccination spanned spike, dominating at 160-218 and 743-854. Repertoire collection took place solely once the T cell response had peaked. Spike-specific TCR depth and breadth grew after two AZD1222 doses.

Second doses that came at about 4 or about 12 weeks were put together. This table comes from immunoSEQ multiplex PCR, and its TCRdb copy is limited to in-frame clones, with some not included. The repertoire holds 130,000 or so clones, with more than 85% as singletons. This clone occurred once. Its antigen remains unknown. CDR3 length equals 13 residues. The germline V gene has CDR1 SGHAT and CDR2 FQDESV (reference sequence). The germline V and J ends were trimmed by 5 bases and 7 bases, with 12 bases remaining between them. The input for sequencing was peripheral blood, taken 28 days after the second AZD1222 dose. The rearrangement links TRBV11-1 to TRBJ2-1; D is unclear. This sequence originates from an adult who received the AZD1222 COVID-19 vaccine. The CDR3 DNA is TGTGCCAGCAGCCATACCGACGGGAATGAGCAGTTCTTC. Translation: CASSHTDGNEQFF.